The 23 T cell receptor beta chains reported below all come from one sample, sequenced in a study of early T cells in non-severe SARS-CoV-2 infection. Each CDR3 protein gets one entry after TCRdb re-called the 5' RACE reads with MiXCR. The data contain about 110,000 distinct CDR3 sequences, 9% to 14% of them singletons. The sample taken for sequencing was whole blood. All receptors derive from an adult who was a healthcare worker with PCR-confirmed SARS-CoV-2 infection or an uninfected control (not recorded which).

This clonotype appeared many times. This chain connects TRBV12-3 or TRBV12-4 to TRBJ1-3; D is perhaps TRBD1 (6 bases). Trimming cost V 5 bases and J 3 bases, with 11 bases left between them. The CDR3 covers 14 residues. CDR3 in amino acids: CASSPMTGGNTIYF. CDR3 sequence (DNA): TGTGCCAGCAGTCCGATGACAGGTGGAAACACCATATATTTT.

The gene calls are TRBV20-1 and TRBJ2-5; weak D call: TRBD1 (6 bases). Germline-derived CDR1 and CDR2 are DFQATT and SNEGSKA (reference sequence). Trimming left V 5 bases short and J 2 bases short, with 9 bases between. The CDR3 is made up of 12 amino acids. CDR3: CSAQGQQETQYF. The CDR3 DNA sequence: TGCAGTGCTCAGGGGCAGCAAGAGACCCAGTACTTC.

This chain connects TRBV11-2 to TRBJ2-7; possible D gene TRBD2, 6 bases. Germline values: CDR1 SGHAT, CDR2 FQNNGV. CDR3 length: 13 amino acids. V was pared by 4 bases and J by 7 bases, with 14 bases between. The CDR3 loop is CASSSELAAEQYF. For the CDR3, the DNA is TGTGCCAGCAGCTCCGAACTAGCTGCGGAGCAGTACTTC. Full variable domain (rest looked up from reference TRBV11-2 and TRBJ2-7): EAGVAQSPRYKIIEKRQSVAFWCNPISGHATLYWYQQILGQGPKLLIQFQNNGVVDDSQLPKDRFSAERLKGVDSTLKIQPAKLEDSAVYLCASSSELAAEQYFGPGTRLTVT.

The rearrangement joins TRBV7-9 to TRBJ2-3; TRBD2 aligns across 8 bases. CDR1 and CDR2 from the germline V gene are SEHNR and FQNEAQ (reference sequence). CDR3 length equals 15 residues. With 6 bases clipped from V and 5 bases from J, the junction kept 10 bases outside the gene matches. The CDR3 is CASRSWRGEQDTQYF. For the CDR3, the DNA is TGTGCCAGCAGGTCATGGCGGGGGGAACAAGATACGCAGTATTTT.

This clonotype came up a few times. The chain employs TRBV29-1 and TRBJ2-3; no clear D. V dropped 6 bases and J dropped 4 bases, with 8 bases sitting between them. The CDR3 extends over 11 amino acids. CDR1 and CDR2 (germline): SQVTM, ANQGSEA. The CDR3 loop reads CSVSLPDTQYF. For the CDR3, the DNA is TGCAGCGTATCACTCCCAGATACGCAGTATTTT.

At least ten counts were recorded for this clonotype. The V and J genes are TRBV7-2 and TRBJ2-6, with D unresolved. From germline, CDR1 is SGHTA and CDR2 FQGNSA. The CDR3 contains 15 residues. Trimming removed 5 bases at V and 0 bases at J, with 8 bases between. The chain's CDR3 is CASSLGGSGANVLTF. CDR3 DNA: TGTGCCAGCAGCCTAGGCGGCTCTGGGGCCAACGTCCTGACTTTC.

This chain links TRBV28 with TRBJ1-5; D is unresolved. CDR1 and CDR2 (germline): MDHEN, SYDVKM. Trimming took off 2 bases at V and 9 bases at J, with 11 bases between the two ends. There are 13 residues in the CDR3. The CDR3 coding sequence is TGTGCCAGCAGTTTAGGTCTGGGTGGGCCCCAGCATTTT. This translates into CASSLGLGGPQHF.

The chain couples TRBV6-5 to TRBJ2-7, with a possible D match to TRBD1 (6 bases). Trimming took off 6 bases at V and 2 bases at J, with 14 bases between the two ends. Per the germline V gene, CDR1 is MNHEY and CDR2 is SVGAGI. CDR3 length: 14 residues. The CDR3 nucleotides read TGTGCCAGCAGCCCCCGGACAGACACCTACGAGCAGTACTTC. It encodes CASSPRTDTYEQYF.

J is TRBJ1-3 and V is TRBV3-1; D is unresolved. This CDR3 is built from 13 residues. Trimming cost V 6 bases and J 0 bases, with 6 bases left between them. The V gene's germline CDR1 is LGHDT and CDR2 YNNKEL (reference sequence). This CDR3 is CASSPSSGNTIYF. In DNA form, the CDR3 reads TGTGCCAGCAGTCCTAGCTCTGGAAACACCATATATTTT.

The CDR3 nucleotides are TGTGCCTGGAGTGAGGCCTCGAGAGATACGCAGTATTTT. Its translation is CAWSEASRDTQYF. The rearrangement joins TRBV30 to TRBJ2-3; D is unclear. From germline, CDR1 is GTSNPN and CDR2 SVGIG (reference sequence). The CDR3 is 13 residues long. Trimming removed 1 base from V and 5 bases from J, with 10 bases in between.

This clonotype has more than one count but fewer than ten. The rearrangement links TRBV11-3 to TRBJ1-5, with D perhaps matching TRBD1 (6 bases). This CDR3 comprises 19 residues. The germline CDR1 and CDR2 sequences are SGHNT and YENEEA. Trimming shortened V by 2 bases and J by 1 base, and 21 bases separated the two germline ends. The CDR3 DNA reads TGTGCCAGCAGCTTACTAGCGGGAACCACAGGGCCCAGCAATCAGCCCCAGCATTTT. It specifies CASSLLAGTTGPSNQPQHF.

This clonotype was found a few times. The rearrangement joins TRBV9 to TRBJ2-2; 9 bases match TRBD1. This CDR3 has 14 amino acids. J gave up 7 bases and V 3 bases, and 4 bases lay outside the gene matches. CDR1 is SGDLS and CDR2 is YYNGEE in the germline V gene. CDR3 DNA sequence: TGTGCCAGCAGCGCACAGGGGGCGATCGGGGAGCTGTTTTTT. Encoded protein: CASSAQGAIGELFF.

This chain joins TRBV3-1 and TRBJ2-1; 8 bases fit TRBD1. J gave up 11 bases and V 1 base, and 1 base lay outside the gene matches. CDR1 and CDR2 (germline): LGHDT, YNNKEL (reference sequence). This CDR3 region has 12 residues. CDR3 in amino acids: CASSQGTGKQFF. The CDR3 DNA reads TGTGCCAGCAGCCAAGGGACAGGGAAGCAGTTCTTC.

The CDR3 sequence is CSVEDSYTDTQYF. CDR3 DNA: TGCAGCGTTGAAGACAGCTACACAGATACGCAGTATTTT. This sequence joins TRBV29-1 and TRBJ2-3; D is ambiguous. V was shortened by 0 bases and J by 2 bases, with 6 bases between the two germline ends. The germline CDR1 and CDR2 sequences are SQVTM and ANQGSEA. The CDR3 is 13 amino acids.

This clonotype was counted ten times or more. The chain carries TRBV12-3 or TRBV12-4 and TRBJ1-5; 7 nucleotides match TRBD1. The V segment lost 4 bases and the J segment 8 bases; nucleotides outside the gene matches: 11. The CDR3 contains 15 residues. In nucleotides, the CDR3 is TGTGCCAGCAGTTCGAGACAGGGTATTTGGAAGCCCCAGCATTTT. Translated, it gives CASSSRQGIWKPQHF.

This clonotype was detected a few times. The chain uses TRBV7-9 and TRBJ2-3; no clear D gene. Per the germline V gene, CDR1 is SEHNR and CDR2 is FQNEAQ (reference sequence). The CDR3 extends over 15 amino acids. Between the trimmed V and J ends, which lost 4 bases and 0 bases, there was a span of 11 bases. This CDR3 reads CASSSLTASTDTQYF. The DNA for the CDR3 is TGTGCCAGCAGCTCCCTGACGGCTAGCACAGATACGCAGTATTTT.

This clonotype was recorded many times. This sequence joins TRBV29-1 and TRBJ2-5, with D perhaps TRBD2 (5 bases). V dropped 4 bases and J dropped 5 bases, with 8 bases sitting between them. Per germline, CDR1 SQVTM and CDR2 ANQGSEA. This CDR3 comprises 11 residues. CDR3: CSVGTQETQYF. CDR3 nucleotides: TGCAGCGTTGGGACTCAGGAGACCCAGTACTTC.

There are a few counts of this clonotype. The chain combines TRBV2 with TRBJ2-1; no clear D. V dropped 3 bases and J dropped 7 bases, with 4 bases sitting between them. CDR1 is SNHLY and CDR2 is FYNNEI in the germline V gene. The length of the CDR3 is 11 residues. This CDR3 reads CASSEGNEQFF. DNA for the CDR3: TGTGCCAGCAGTGAGGGTAATGAGCAGTTCTTC.

This clonotype was found a few times. The rearrangement uses TRBV20-1 and TRBJ2-1; 10 nucleotides match TRBD2. Germline-derived CDR1 and CDR2 are DFQATT and SNEGSKA (reference sequence). The CDR3 is made up of 14 amino acids. V lost 5 bases, J lost 8 bases, and 9 bases stayed unmatched. CDR3 residues: CSASLAGRTDEQFF. In nucleotides, the CDR3 is TGCAGTGCTTCACTAGCGGGGAGAACTGATGAGCAGTTCTTC.

This clonotype came up a few times. The chain combines TRBV7-9 with TRBJ2-3, with D perhaps TRBD2 (5 bases). CDR3 length equals 13 residues. With 6 bases removed from V and 7 bases from J, the gap between germline ends came to 14 bases. The germline CDR1 and CDR2 sequences are SEHNR and FQNEAQ (reference sequence). CDR3 DNA: TGTGCCAGCAGTTCCCAGGAGCGGAATACGCAGTATTTT. It is translated as CASSSQERNTQYF.

This clonotype has only a few counts. This chain connects TRBV7-8 to TRBJ1-2; the D is unclear. CDR3 length: 16 amino acids. Trimming cost V 5 bases and J 0 bases, with 16 bases left between them. The germline V gene encodes CDR1 SGHVS and CDR2 FQNEAQ. The CDR3 here is CASSDGPWGANYGYTF. The CDR3 DNA reads TGTGCCAGCAGCGACGGGCCCTGGGGAGCTAACTATGGCTACACCTTC.

This rearrangement joins TRBV20-1 to TRBJ2-3; possibly TRBD2 for D (5 bases). The CDR3 runs to 17 residues. CDR1 is DFQATT, CDR2 SNEGSKA, per germline (reference sequence). V lost 0 bases and J lost 2, with 18 bases in between. The CDR3 coding sequence is TGCAGTGCTAGAGATCGGATAGGACTTCCATCCACAGATACGCAGTATTTT. Amino acids: CSARDRIGLPSTDTQYF.

This clonotype came up once. Being one base from a much bigger clone, this may be a read error. The rearrangement uses TRBV23-1 and TRBJ2-3; D unclear. TRBV23-1 is placed among ORFs of uncertain function. The CDR3 totals 13 residues. The CDR3 bases are TGCACCAGCAGTCAATCAGCCCCAGATACGCAGTATTTT. It encodes CTSSQSAPDTQYF.